This is a list of T cell receptor beta chains from one sample in a study of T cells in localized non-small cell lung cancer. The protocol was immunoSEQ multiplex PCR, while the TCRdb copy is restricted to in-frame clones and leaves out a portion. This table holds some 11,000 clones, over 90% found once. Material: peripheral blood, obtained before any cancer treatment. All receptors come from a male donor aged 60 or older with stage III lung adenocarcinoma. The CDR3 runs from the conserved cysteine through the conserved F or W. Each record gives: D gene, V gene, clone size, J gene, CDR3 protein, CDR3 DNA. D genes are given only for firm matches. Clone size appears in some rows only: once, few, many, or a class for an expanded clone.

d_gene: .; v_gene: TRBV23-1; abundance: .; j_gene: TRBJ1-5; CDR3aa: CASGGRGLKPGNQPQHF; CDR3nt: TGCGCCAGCGGGGGTAGGGGTTTGAAGCCGGGCAATCAGCCCCAGCATTTT
d_gene: .; v_gene: TRBV7-3; abundance: .; j_gene: TRBJ2-5; CDR3aa: CASSFGVRETQYF; CDR3nt: TGTGCCAGCAGCTTCGGAGTGAGAGAGACCCAGTACTTC
d_gene: TRBD1; v_gene: TRBV27; abundance: .; j_gene: TRBJ1-4; CDR3aa: CASSFVGTANEKLFF; CDR3nt: TGTGCCAGCAGTTTCGTCGGGACAGCTAATGAAAAACTGTTTTTT
d_gene: TRBD2; v_gene: TRBV7-2; abundance: .; j_gene: TRBJ2-3; CDR3aa: CASSPRLAGSTDTQYF; CDR3nt: TGTGCCAGCAGCCCCCGACTAGCGGGAAGCACAGATACGCAGTATTTT
d_gene: TRBD2; v_gene: TRBV2; abundance: .; j_gene: TRBJ2-3; CDR3aa: CASRGRGGTDTQYF; CDR3nt: TGTGCCAGCAGGGGGAGGGGAGGCACAGATACGCAGTATTTT
d_gene: .; v_gene: TRBV11-2; abundance: once; j_gene: TRBJ2-2; CDR3aa: CASSSGGQRRSGELFF; CDR3nt: TGTGCCAGCAGTTCCGGGGGGCAGCGACGGTCCGGGGAGCTGTTTTTT
d_gene: .; v_gene: TRBV30; abundance: .; j_gene: TRBJ2-7; CDR3aa: CAWRPGGSSGQYF; CDR3nt: TGTGCCTGGAGACCAGGAGGAAGCTCGGGGCAGTACTTC
d_gene: .; v_gene: TRBV7-9; abundance: .; j_gene: TRBJ1-1; CDR3aa: CASSPSQTRAEAFF; CDR3nt: TGTGCCAGCAGCCCGTCCCAAACCCGGGCTGAAGCTTTCTTT
d_gene: TRBD1; v_gene: TRBV6-5; abundance: .; j_gene: TRBJ2-7; CDR3aa: CASSYSSPGQGTLQYF; CDR3nt: TGTGCCAGCAGTTACTCTAGTCCGGGACAGGGGACTTTGCAGTACTTC
d_gene: TRBD2; v_gene: TRBV6-5; abundance: .; j_gene: TRBJ2-1; CDR3aa: CASRGLAGGRNEQFF; CDR3nt: TGTGCCAGCAGGGGCCTAGCGGGAGGAAGAAATGAGCAGTTCTTC
d_gene: TRBD2; v_gene: TRBV5-1; abundance: .; j_gene: TRBJ2-3; CDR3aa: CASSTESGRALSDTQYF; CDR3nt: TGCGCCAGCAGCACTGAGAGCGGGAGGGCCTTGAGTGATACGCAGTATTTT
d_gene: .; v_gene: TRBV19; abundance: .; j_gene: TRBJ1-6; CDR3aa: CASSITGAASSPLHF; CDR3nt: TGTGCCAGTAGTATTACGGGGGCGGCGTCTTCACCCCTCCACTTT
d_gene: TRBD2; v_gene: TRBV6-1; abundance: once; j_gene: TRBJ2-7; CDR3aa: CASSATGLEEQYF; CDR3nt: TGTGCCAGCAGTGCAACGGGACTAGAGGAGCAGTACTTC
d_gene: TRBD1; v_gene: TRBV30; abundance: .; j_gene: TRBJ2-1; CDR3aa: CAWRDRVSEQFF; CDR3nt: TGTGCCTGGAGAGACAGGGTGAGTGAGCAGTTCTTC
d_gene: TRBD1; v_gene: TRBV7-6; abundance: .; j_gene: TRBJ2-7; CDR3aa: CASSLGGTGTYEQYF; CDR3nt: TGTGCCAGCAGCTTAGGGGGGACAGGGACCTACGAGCAGTACTTC
d_gene: .; v_gene: TRBV7-9; abundance: .; j_gene: TRBJ2-6; CDR3aa: CASSFRRPGGANVLTF; CDR3nt: TGTGCCAGCAGCTTCCGGCGCCCAGGAGGGGCCAACGTCCTGACTTTC
d_gene: .; v_gene: TRBV30; abundance: .; j_gene: TRBJ1-4; CDR3aa: CAWSRQAVANEKLFF; CDR3nt: TGTGCCTGGTCCCGCCAGGCTGTAGCTAATGAAAAACTGTTTTTT
d_gene: .; v_gene: TRBV19; abundance: .; j_gene: TRBJ1-2; CDR3aa: CASSMPGRNDGYTF; CDR3nt: TGTGCCAGTAGTATGCCGGGGCGCAACGATGGCTACACCTTC
d_gene: .; v_gene: TRBV29-1; abundance: .; j_gene: TRBJ1-5; CDR3aa: CSVQDSNQPQHF; CDR3nt: TGCAGCGTTCAGGACTCCAATCAGCCCCAGCATTTT
d_gene: TRBD1; v_gene: TRBV10-3; abundance: .; j_gene: TRBJ1-2; CDR3aa: CAISESGGDYGYTF; CDR3nt: TGTGCCATCAGTGAGTCAGGGGGCGACTATGGCTACACCTTC
d_gene: TRBD2; v_gene: TRBV6-4; abundance: .; j_gene: TRBJ2-1; CDR3aa: CASSDEASGRGVYNEQFF; CDR3nt: TGTGCCAGCAGTGACGAGGCTAGCGGGAGAGGGGTCTACAATGAGCAGTTCTTC
d_gene: .; v_gene: TRBV15; abundance: once; j_gene: TRBJ2-1; CDR3aa: CATSRPVGFREFEQFF; CDR3nt: TGTGCCACCAGCCGCCCGGTAGGGTTCCGGGAGTTTGAGCAGTTCTTC
d_gene: .; v_gene: TRBV7-9; abundance: .; j_gene: TRBJ1-1; CDR3aa: CASSFGRNRGAFF; CDR3nt: TGTGCCAGCAGCTTCGGAAGAAATCGAGGTGCTTTCTTT
d_gene: TRBD2; v_gene: TRBV5-4; abundance: .; j_gene: TRBJ2-6; CDR3aa: CASSYLLAGASGANVLTF; CDR3nt: TGTGCCAGCAGCTACCTACTAGCGGGGGCGTCTGGGGCCAACGTCCTGACTTTC
d_gene: .; v_gene: TRBV7-8; abundance: .; j_gene: TRBJ1-1; CDR3aa: CASSLARNTEAFF; CDR3nt: TGTGCCAGCAGCTTAGCACGGAACACTGAAGCTTTCTTT
d_gene: TRBD2; v_gene: TRBV28; abundance: .; j_gene: TRBJ2-1; CDR3aa: CASSLEGGSYNEQFF; CDR3nt: TGTGCCAGCAGTTTAGAGGGAGGGTCTTACAATGAGCAGTTCTTC
d_gene: .; v_gene: TRBV2; abundance: .; j_gene: TRBJ2-1; CDR3aa: CASSERAGLTGEQFF; CDR3nt: TGTGCCAGCAGTGAAAGGGCAGGGCTGACGGGCGAGCAGTTCTTC
d_gene: .; v_gene: TRBV5-5; abundance: once; j_gene: TRBJ1-5; CDR3aa: CASSLVGQSNQPQHF; CDR3nt: TGTGCCAGCAGCTTGGTAGGGCAGAGCAATCAGCCCCAGCATTTT
d_gene: .; v_gene: TRBV19; abundance: .; j_gene: TRBJ1-5; CDR3aa: CASSNPGSNQPQHF; CDR3nt: TGTGCCAGTAGTAATCCAGGTAGCAATCAGCCCCAGCATTTT
d_gene: TRBD1; v_gene: TRBV10-1; abundance: .; j_gene: TRBJ1-2; CDR3aa: CASSAGQGDLSTF; CDR3nt: TGCGCCAGCAGCGCGGGACAGGGGGATCTAAGCACCTTC
d_gene: .; v_gene: TRBV6-1; abundance: once; j_gene: TRBJ1-3; CDR3aa: CASSPTASGNTIYF; CDR3nt: TGTGCCAGCAGCCCGACAGCTTCTGGAAACACCATATATTTT
d_gene: TRBD2; v_gene: TRBV7-8; abundance: .; j_gene: TRBJ2-1; CDR3aa: CASSLALAGVVGEQFF; CDR3nt: TGTGCCAGCAGCTTAGCCCTAGCGGGAGTCGTAGGTGAGCAGTTCTTC
d_gene: .; v_gene: TRBV2; abundance: .; j_gene: TRBJ1-2; CDR3aa: CASNPVADYGYTF; CDR3nt: TGTGCCAGCAACCCCGTGGCAGACTATGGCTACACCTTC
d_gene: .; v_gene: TRBV6-5; abundance: .; j_gene: TRBJ2-2; CDR3aa: CASSYIRVDTGELFF; CDR3nt: TGTGCCAGCAGCTATATTAGGGTGGACACCGGGGAGCTGTTTTTT
d_gene: .; v_gene: TRBV6-1; abundance: .; j_gene: TRBJ1-5; CDR3aa: CASSELGWDNQPQHF; CDR3nt: TGTGCCAGCAGTGAATTAGGGTGGGACAATCAGCCCCAGCATTTT
d_gene: .; v_gene: TRBV4-1; abundance: .; j_gene: TRBJ1-1; CDR3aa: CASSYGNTEAFF; CDR3nt: TGCGCCAGCAGCTATGGGAACACTGAAGCTTTCTTT
d_gene: TRBD1; v_gene: TRBV7-2; abundance: .; j_gene: TRBJ1-3; CDR3aa: CASSPRGLNTIYF; CDR3nt: TGTGCCAGCAGCCCCAGGGGGTTGAACACCATATATTTT
d_gene: .; v_gene: TRBV27; abundance: .; j_gene: TRBJ2-3; CDR3aa: CASSLRPGSTDTQYF; CDR3nt: TGTGCCAGCAGTTTGCGGCCAGGGAGCACAGATACGCAGTATTTT
d_gene: TRBD2; v_gene: TRBV2; abundance: .; j_gene: TRBJ2-7; CDR3aa: CASSEEGLAGVFEQYF; CDR3nt: TGTGCCAGCAGTGAAGAGGGATTAGCGGGAGTTTTCGAGCAGTACTTC
d_gene: .; v_gene: TRBV25-1; abundance: once; j_gene: TRBJ1-1; CDR3aa: CASAPASREAFF; CDR3nt: TGTGCCAGCGCCCCGGCTTCGAGGGAAGCTTTCTTT
d_gene: .; v_gene: TRBV15; abundance: .; j_gene: TRBJ1-4; CDR3aa: CATSRDLDSPFRQGEKLFF; CDR3nt: TGTGCCACCAGCAGAGATCTCGATAGTCCCTTCAGGCAAGGTGAAAAACTGTTTTTT
d_gene: .; v_gene: TRBV4-3; abundance: .; j_gene: TRBJ1-1; CDR3aa: CASSQEQGITEAFF; CDR3nt: TGCGCCAGCAGCCAAGAACAGGGAATCACTGAAGCTTTCTTT
d_gene: TRBD1; v_gene: TRBV10-3; abundance: .; j_gene: TRBJ1-3; CDR3aa: CAIKEQGTNTIYF; CDR3nt: TGTGCCATCAAGGAACAGGGGACAAACACCATATATTTT
d_gene: TRBD1; v_gene: TRBV18; abundance: .; j_gene: TRBJ2-1; CDR3aa: CASSLGTDTEQFF; CDR3nt: TGTGCCAGCTCACTCGGGACAGACACTGAGCAGTTCTTC
d_gene: TRBD2; v_gene: TRBV5-8; abundance: .; j_gene: TRBJ2-3; CDR3aa: CASSLLRGSGRRTQYF; CDR3nt: TGTGCCAGCAGCCTGCTCCGGGGTAGCGGGAGGCGGACGCAGTATTTT
d_gene: .; v_gene: TRBV6-6; abundance: once; j_gene: TRBJ2-2; CDR3aa: CASSYTTGRHTGELFF; CDR3nt: TGTGCCAGCAGTTACACAACGGGGAGGCACACCGGGGAGCTGTTTTTT
d_gene: TRBD1; v_gene: TRBV2; abundance: .; j_gene: TRBJ2-2; CDR3aa: CASSPGQGGTGELFF; CDR3nt: TGTGCCAGCAGTCCCGGACAGGGAGGCACCGGGGAGCTGTTTTTT
d_gene: .; v_gene: TRBV7-2; abundance: .; j_gene: TRBJ1-5; CDR3aa: CASSLGLGPNQPQHF; CDR3nt: TGTGCCAGCAGCTTAGGGCTGGGACCAAATCAGCCCCAGCATTTT
d_gene: .; v_gene: TRBV2; abundance: once; j_gene: TRBJ1-1; CDR3aa: CASRLLGGQNTEAFF; CDR3nt: TGTGCCAGCAGGCTCCTCGGGGGTCAGAACACTGAAGCTTTCTTT
d_gene: .; v_gene: TRBV6-1; abundance: .; j_gene: TRBJ2-7; CDR3aa: CASSEQAVDRQQYF; CDR3nt: TGTGCCAGCAGTGAACAGGCGGTTGATAGACAGCAGTACTTC
d_gene: .; v_gene: TRBV7-8; abundance: once; j_gene: TRBJ2-7; CDR3aa: CASSFAGLSSYEQYF; CDR3nt: TGTGCCAGCAGCTTCGCCGGTCTCTCCTCCTACGAGCAGTACTTC
d_gene: TRBD2; v_gene: TRBV14; abundance: .; j_gene: TRBJ2-1; CDR3aa: CASSLKAGGPGNEQFF; CDR3nt: TGTGCCAGCAGCCTGAAAGCGGGAGGGCCCGGCAATGAGCAGTTCTTC
d_gene: .; v_gene: TRBV6-1; abundance: .; j_gene: TRBJ1-1; CDR3aa: CASRENTEAFF; CDR3nt: TGTGCCAGCAGGGAGAACACTGAAGCTTTCTTT
d_gene: TRBD1; v_gene: TRBV18; abundance: .; j_gene: TRBJ1-5; CDR3aa: CASSTGGNQDPQHF; CDR3nt: TGTGCCAGCTCTACAGGGGGGAACCAGGACCCCCAGCATTTT